This T cell receptor beta chain was identified in a study of blood T cell repertoires in COVID-19. Turning to the study itself: Samples taken during acute and convalescent COVID-19 were collected in the United States, Italy and Spain. T cells, B-cell-depleted T cells, or PBMCs supplied cDNA or gDNA.

Per the authors' pipeline: Using reference gene primer amplification, nucleated cell counts were estimated. Data came from immunoSEQ multiplex PCR; TCRdb stores just in-frame clones and leaves some out. V and J calls and clone size are given by that table; D and trimming were obtained from the DNA. Of about 110,000 clones detected, roughly 85% appear once; the ten largest clones hold about 18%. Input material: peripheral blood. This clonotype was obtained from an older woman with acute or convalescent COVID-19.

CDR3 bases: TGTGCCTGGAGTGCCCAGGAAGGATTGGACCTGACTTTC. It yields the protein CAWSAQEGLDLTF. The genes are TRBV30 and TRBJ2-6; D is undetermined. Trimming removed 1 base at V and 15 bases at J, with 16 bases between. The length of the CDR3 is 13 residues. Germline lookup yields CDR1 GTSNPN and CDR2 SVGIG (reference sequence).